This entry lists 10 T cell receptor beta chains sequenced from one sample in a study of blood T cell repertoires in COVID-19. TCRdb's table, derived via immunoSEQ multiplex PCR, lists solely in-frame clones and lacks some. The data hold 200,000 or so clones, with around four fifths observed a single time. The specimen sequenced was peripheral blood. These receptor sequences come from a human donor with acute or convalescent COVID-19. The donor label of this sample is uncertain.

The chain is built from TRBV5-1 and TRBJ1-2; the D is unclear. The CDR3 contains 13 residues. The germline V gene has CDR1 SGHRS and CDR2 YFSETQ. Trimming pared 2 bases from V and 1 base from J, leaving 6 bases between. In nucleotides, the CDR3 is TGCGCCAGCAGCTTACAGAATAACTATGGCTACACCTTC. Its translation is CASSLQNNYGYTF.

The CDR3 loop reads CASRGHPLDYGYTF. Here the CDR3 DNA reads TGTGCCAGCAGGGGACACCCTCTGGACTATGGCTACACCTTC. This chain joins TRBV28 and TRBJ1-2, with D possibly being TRBD1 (6 bases). The germline V gene has CDR1 MDHEN and CDR2 SYDVKM. This CDR3 has 14 residues. The ends were cut back, 6 bases at V and 3 bases at J, with 14 bases in the middle.

The chain is built from TRBV20-1 and TRBJ1-1; D gene uncertain. V lost 3 bases and J 4 bases, leaving 15 bases between the germline ends. The CDR3 extends over 14 amino acids. Germline CDR1 DFQATT, CDR2 SNEGSKA (reference sequence). CDR3 amino acids: CSASAGSAGTEAFF. In DNA form, the CDR3 reads TGCAGTGCTAGTGCAGGATCGGCGGGCACTGAAGCTTTCTTT.

V gene TRBV10-3 combines with J gene TRBJ2-1; TRBD2 is a possible D gene (6 bases). With 3 bases removed from V and 9 bases from J, the gap between germline ends came to 15 bases. The CDR3 loop spans 14 amino acids. Germline loops: CDR1 ENHRY, CDR2 SYGVKD. CDR3 sequence reads: CAISDTTRGTEQFF. The DNA for the CDR3 is TGTGCCATCAGTGATACGACTAGAGGGACTGAGCAGTTCTTC.

The chain employs TRBV4-3 and TRBJ2-1, with 9 positions matching TRBD1. Trimming removed 4 bases from V and 9 bases from J; junction bases left unmatched: 16. This CDR3 region has 17 residues. Germline V gene data show CDR1 as LGHNA and CDR2 as YSLEER. The CDR3 nucleotides are TGCGCCAGCAGCCGTACCCTAACGGGACAGGGACGCGGTGAGCAGTTCTTC. Protein: CASSRTLTGQGRGEQFF.

The rearrangement joins TRBV3-1 (or the pseudogene TRBV3-2) to TRBJ2-7, with 11 bases lining up with TRBD2. Germline V gene data show CDR1 as LGHDT and CDR2 as YNNKEL (reference sequence). V shed 4 bases and J 6 bases; nucleotides not matched to a gene: 8. The CDR3 covers 15 residues. In nucleotides, the CDR3 is TGTGCCAGCAGCCGGCAACTAGCGGGAGCTACCGAGCAGTACTTC. Its protein product is CASSRQLAGATEQYF.

CDR3 sequence reads: CASWRETQYF. The CDR3, as DNA: TGTGCCAGCTGGAGGGAGACCCAGTACTTC. The gene calls are TRBV2 and TRBJ2-5, with D maybe TRBD2 (5 bases). The CDR3 extends over 10 amino acids. Per the germline V gene, CDR1 is SNHLY and CDR2 is FYNNEI. Trimming shortened V by 8 bases and J by 5 bases, and 6 bases separated the two germline ends.

V gene TRBV3-1 (or the pseudogene TRBV3-2) combines with J gene TRBJ2-2, with D possibly being TRBD1 (5 bases). V lost 1 base, J lost 6 bases, and 15 bases lay in between. This CDR3 region has 16 residues. CDR1 LGHDT and CDR2 YNNKEL come from the germline V gene (reference sequence). The CDR3 region is CASSQGSGLVSGELFF. CDR3 in DNA: TGTGCCAGCAGCCAAGGATCAGGGTTGGTGTCCGGGGAGCTGTTTTTT.

The V gene is TRBV6-5, the J gene TRBJ1-5, with TRBD1 matching 7 bases. V lost 2 bases to trimming and J lost 3 bases; unmatched junction nucleotides: 4. Germline CDR1 MNHEY, CDR2 SVGAGI. There are 15 residues in the CDR3. The CDR3 nucleotides are TGTGCCAGCAGTTACAACAGGGGCCCCAATCAGCCCCAGCATTTT. Protein sequence: CASSYNRGPNQPQHF.

The V and J genes are TRBV7-2 and TRBJ2-7; 11 positions agree with TRBD2. J gave up 6 bases and V 8 bases, and 12 bases lay outside the gene matches. CDR3 length: 15 amino acids. Germline CDR1 is SGHTA and CDR2 is FQGNSA. DNA of the CDR3: TGTGCCAGCCTGGAGGGTAGCGGGAGGGCCCTCGAGCAGTACTTC. Its translation is CASLEGSGRALEQYF.